This T cell receptor beta chain was sequenced for a study of beta chain features in type 1 diabetes. Findings and limits, study-wide: All four CD4+ subsets from Type 1 diabetes patients carried moderately but significantly shorter TCRB CDR3s.

This clone turned up a few times. The antigen is not known. Trimming left V 3 bases short and J 5 bases short, with 10 bases between. Germline V gives CDR1 MDHEN, CDR2 SYDVKM. This CDR3 spans 13 amino acids. TCRB transcripts that were expressed got sequenced, as all of the isolated RNA had been reverse transcribed. Some clones are missing from TCRdb's copy, which holds only in-frame ones; the method was immunoSEQ multiplex PCR. The table lists some 240,000 clones, 15% to 20% of them singletons, with about 0.085% in the top ten. Sequencing was done on a sample of naive CD4+ T cells from blood. This TCR was sampled from a man under 40 with type 1 diabetes. The genes are TRBV28 and TRBJ2-5, with D unresolved. CDR3 amino acids: CASSFRSLETQYF. In DNA form, the CDR3 reads TGTGCCAGCAGTTTTCGGTCCTTGGAGACCCAGTACTTC.